The present TCR beta chain was sequenced within a study of blood T cell repertoires in COVID-19. Across the whole study: Both acute and convalescent COVID-19 samples were obtained from the United States, Italy and Spain.

The protocol was immunoSEQ multiplex PCR, while the TCRdb copy is restricted to in-frame clones and leaves out a portion. The sample lists around 150,000 clones; 65% to 85% were seen once. This clone was found once. The clonotype comes from a man younger than 40 with COVID-19, enrolled during active disease. The sample consisted of peripheral blood.

The CDR3 DNA is TGTGCCAGCAGTTACTCGAAAGGGGATCAGCCCCAGCATTTT. Its protein is CASSYSKGDQPQHF. The rearrangement links TRBV6-5 to TRBJ1-5, with D possibly TRBD1 on 5 matching bases. From germline, CDR1 is MNHEY and CDR2 SVGAGI. The CDR3 contains 14 residues. Trimming removed 0 bases from V and 5 bases from J, with 8 bases in between.